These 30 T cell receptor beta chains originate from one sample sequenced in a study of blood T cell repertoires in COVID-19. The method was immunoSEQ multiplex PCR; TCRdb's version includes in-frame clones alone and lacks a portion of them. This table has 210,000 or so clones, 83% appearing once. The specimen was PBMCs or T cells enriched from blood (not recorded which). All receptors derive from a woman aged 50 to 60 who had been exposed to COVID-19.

The chain's CDR3 is CASRGGGDYGYTF. In DNA, the CDR3 is TGTGCCTCGCGGGGAGGGGGGGACTATGGCTACACCTTC. The V call is TRBV30, the J call TRBJ1-2; possible D gene TRBD1, 6 bases. This CDR3 comprises 13 residues. Germline CDR1 is GTSNPN and CDR2 is SVGIG (reference sequence). The V and J ends lost 7 bases and 3 bases respectively, with 15 bases between them.

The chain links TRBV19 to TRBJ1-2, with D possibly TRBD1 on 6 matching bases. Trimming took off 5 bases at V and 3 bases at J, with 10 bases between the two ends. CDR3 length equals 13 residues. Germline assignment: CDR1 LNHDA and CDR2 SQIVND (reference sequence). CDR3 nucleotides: TGTGCCAGTAGTTCCAGGGGAGACTATGGCTACACCTTC. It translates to CASSSRGDYGYTF.

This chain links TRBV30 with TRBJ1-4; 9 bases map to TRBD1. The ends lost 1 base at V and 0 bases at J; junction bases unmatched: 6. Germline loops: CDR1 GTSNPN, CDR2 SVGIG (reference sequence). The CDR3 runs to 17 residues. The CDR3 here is CAWSGADRGSTNEKLFF. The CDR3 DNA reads TGTGCCTGGAGTGGAGCGGACAGGGGCTCAACTAATGAAAAACTGTTTTTT.

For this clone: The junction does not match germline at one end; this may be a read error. CDR3 sequence (DNA): TGTGCCAGCAGTTTAGCGGGGGCCGCTACAGATACGCAGTATTTT. Its protein product is CASSLAGAATDTQYF. V gene TRBV7-8 combines with J gene TRBJ2-3, with TRBD2 identical over 9 bases. This CDR3 is built from 15 residues. Germline values: CDR1 SGHVS, CDR2 FQNEAQ.

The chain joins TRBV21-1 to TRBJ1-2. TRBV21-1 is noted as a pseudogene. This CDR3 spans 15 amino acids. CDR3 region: CASSKAGGSDYGYTF. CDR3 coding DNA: TGTGCCAGCAGCAAAGCCGGGGGTTCAGACTATGGCTACACCTTC.

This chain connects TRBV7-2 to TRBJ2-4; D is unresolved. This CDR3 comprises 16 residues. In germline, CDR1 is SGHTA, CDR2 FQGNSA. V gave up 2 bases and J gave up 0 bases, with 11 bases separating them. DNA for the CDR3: TGTGCCAGCAGCTTACAATCAGGAAAAGCCAAAAACATTCAGTACTTC. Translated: CASSLQSGKAKNIQYF.

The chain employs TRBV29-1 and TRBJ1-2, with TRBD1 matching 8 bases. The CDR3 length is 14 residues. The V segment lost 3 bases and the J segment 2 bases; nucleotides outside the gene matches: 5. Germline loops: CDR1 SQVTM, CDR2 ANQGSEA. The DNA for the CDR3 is TGCAGCGTTGAGGGGAACAGGGGGAACTATGGCTACACCTTC. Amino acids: CSVEGNRGNYGYTF.

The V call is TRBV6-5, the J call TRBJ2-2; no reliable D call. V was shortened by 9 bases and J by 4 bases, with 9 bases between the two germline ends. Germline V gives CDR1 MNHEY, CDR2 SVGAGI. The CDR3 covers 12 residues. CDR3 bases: TGTGCCAGTCGCCCAGGCACCGGGGAGCTGTTTTTT. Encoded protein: CASRPGTGELFF.

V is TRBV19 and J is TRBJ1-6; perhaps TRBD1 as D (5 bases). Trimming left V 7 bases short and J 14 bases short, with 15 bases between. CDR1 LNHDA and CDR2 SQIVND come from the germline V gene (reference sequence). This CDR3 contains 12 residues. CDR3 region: CASMGQVGSLHF. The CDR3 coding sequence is TGTGCCAGTATGGGGCAGGTCGGGTCCCTCCACTTT. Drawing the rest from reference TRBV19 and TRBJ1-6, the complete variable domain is DGGITQSPKYLFRKEGQNVTLSCEQNLNHDAMYWYRQDPGQGLRLIYYSQIVNDFQKGDIAEGYSVSREKKESFPLTVTSAQKNPTAFYLCASMGQVGSLHFGNGTRLTVT.

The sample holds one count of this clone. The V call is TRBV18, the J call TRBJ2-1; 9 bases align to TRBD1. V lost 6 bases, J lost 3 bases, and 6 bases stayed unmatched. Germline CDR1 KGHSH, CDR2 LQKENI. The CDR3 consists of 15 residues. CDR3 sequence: CASSPRTGVYNEQFF. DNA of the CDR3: TGTGCCAGCTCTCCCCGGACAGGGGTCTACAATGAGCAGTTCTTC.

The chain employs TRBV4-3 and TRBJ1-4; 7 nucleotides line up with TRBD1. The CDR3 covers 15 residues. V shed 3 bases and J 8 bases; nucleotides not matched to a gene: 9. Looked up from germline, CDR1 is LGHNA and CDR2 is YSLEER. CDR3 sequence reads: CASSHGRQGGEKLFF. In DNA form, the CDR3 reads TGCGCCAGCAGCCATGGACGACAGGGAGGAGAAAAACTGTTTTTT.

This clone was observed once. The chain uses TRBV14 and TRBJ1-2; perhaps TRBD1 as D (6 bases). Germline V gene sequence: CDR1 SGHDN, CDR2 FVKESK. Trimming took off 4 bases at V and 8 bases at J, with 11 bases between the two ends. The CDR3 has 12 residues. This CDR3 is CASSLQGFGYTF. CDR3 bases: TGTGCCAGCAGCCTACAGGGTTTCGGCTACACCTTC.

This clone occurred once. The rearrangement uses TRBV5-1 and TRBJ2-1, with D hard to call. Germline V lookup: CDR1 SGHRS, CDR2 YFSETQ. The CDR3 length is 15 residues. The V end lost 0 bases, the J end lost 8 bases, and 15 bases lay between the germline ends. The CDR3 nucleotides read TGCGCCAGCAGCTTGGACTCCCCGAACGTCGATGAGCAGTTCTTC. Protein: CASSLDSPNVDEQFF.

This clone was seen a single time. The CDR3: CASSLGLQETQYF. CDR3 bases: TGTGCCAGCAGCTTGGGACTACAAGAGACCCAGTACTTC. The V call is TRBV7-8, the J call TRBJ2-5, with 7 bases that match TRBD2. Germline V gives CDR1 SGHVS, CDR2 FQNEAQ. The CDR3 sequence is 13 residues long. J was trimmed by 2 bases and V by 3 bases; bases with no gene match: 0.

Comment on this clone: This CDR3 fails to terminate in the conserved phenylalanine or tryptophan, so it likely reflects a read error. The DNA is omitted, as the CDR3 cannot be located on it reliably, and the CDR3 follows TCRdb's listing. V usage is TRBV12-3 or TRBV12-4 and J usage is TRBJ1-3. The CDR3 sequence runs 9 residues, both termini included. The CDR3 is CASSLAFPL.

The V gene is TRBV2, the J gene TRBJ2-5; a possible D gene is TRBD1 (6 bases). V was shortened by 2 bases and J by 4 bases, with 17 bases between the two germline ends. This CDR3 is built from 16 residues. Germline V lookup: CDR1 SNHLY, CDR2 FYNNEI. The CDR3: CASSERTDSPGETQYF. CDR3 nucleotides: TGTGCCAGCAGTGAACGAACGGACAGCCCAGGAGAGACCCAGTACTTC.

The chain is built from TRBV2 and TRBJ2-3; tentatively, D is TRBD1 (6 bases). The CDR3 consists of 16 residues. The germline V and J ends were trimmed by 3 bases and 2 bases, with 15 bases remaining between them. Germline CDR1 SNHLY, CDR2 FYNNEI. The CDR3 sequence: CASSDLGGPATDTQYF. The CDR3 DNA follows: TGTGCCAGCAGTGATTTAGGGGGACCCGCCACAGATACGCAGTATTTT. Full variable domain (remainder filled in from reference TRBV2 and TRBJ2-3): EPEVTQTPSHQVTQMGQEVILRCVPISNHLYFYWYRQILGQKVEFLVSFYNNEISEKSEIFDDQFSVERPDGSNFTLKIRSTKLEDSAMYFCASSDLGGPATDTQYFGPGTRLTVL.

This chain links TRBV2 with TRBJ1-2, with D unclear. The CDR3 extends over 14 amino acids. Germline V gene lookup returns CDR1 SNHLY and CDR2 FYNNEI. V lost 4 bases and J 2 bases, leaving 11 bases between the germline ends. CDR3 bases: TGTGCCAGCAGTGGAGGCGGCGGAAACTATGGCTACACCTTC. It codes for CASSGGGGNYGYTF. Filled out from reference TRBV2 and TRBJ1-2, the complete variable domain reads EPEVTQTPSHQVTQMGQEVILRCVPISNHLYFYWYRQILGQKVEFLVSFYNNEISEKSEIFDDQFSVERPDGSNFTLKIRSTKLEDSAMYFCASSGGGGNYGYTFGSGTRLTVV.

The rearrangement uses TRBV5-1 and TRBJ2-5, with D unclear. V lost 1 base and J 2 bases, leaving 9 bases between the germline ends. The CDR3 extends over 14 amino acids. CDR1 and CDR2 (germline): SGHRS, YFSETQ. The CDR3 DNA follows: TGCGCCAGCAGCTTGTCTTCAGTTCAAGAGACCCAGTACTTC. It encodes CASSLSSVQETQYF.

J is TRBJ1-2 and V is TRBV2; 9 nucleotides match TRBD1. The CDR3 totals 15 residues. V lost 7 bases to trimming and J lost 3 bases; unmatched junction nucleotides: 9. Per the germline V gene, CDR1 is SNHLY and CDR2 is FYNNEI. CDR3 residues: CASTQGQGSYYGYTF. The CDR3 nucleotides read TGTGCCAGCACTCAGGGACAGGGAAGTTACTATGGCTACACCTTC.

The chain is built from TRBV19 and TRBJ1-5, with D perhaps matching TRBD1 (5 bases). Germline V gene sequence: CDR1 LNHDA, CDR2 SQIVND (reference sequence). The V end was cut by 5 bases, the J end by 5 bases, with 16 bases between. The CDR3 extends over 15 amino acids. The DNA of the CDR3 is TGTGCCAGTAGTCCCCGGGCAGGGTATTATCAGCCCCAGCATTTT. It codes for CASSPRAGYYQPQHF.

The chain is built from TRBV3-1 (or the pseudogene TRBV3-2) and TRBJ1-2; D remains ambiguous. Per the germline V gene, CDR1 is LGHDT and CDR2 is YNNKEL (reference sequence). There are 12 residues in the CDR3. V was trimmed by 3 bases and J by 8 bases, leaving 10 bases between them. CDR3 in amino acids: CASSQRSVGYTF. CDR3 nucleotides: TGTGCCAGCAGCCAGCGGAGCGTCGGCTACACCTTC.

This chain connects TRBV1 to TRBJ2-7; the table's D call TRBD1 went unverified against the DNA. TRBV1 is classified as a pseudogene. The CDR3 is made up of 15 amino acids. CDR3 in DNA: TGCACCAGCAGCCAAGTCTGGTGGACACACTACGAGCAGTACTTC. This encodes CTSSQVWWTHYEQYF.

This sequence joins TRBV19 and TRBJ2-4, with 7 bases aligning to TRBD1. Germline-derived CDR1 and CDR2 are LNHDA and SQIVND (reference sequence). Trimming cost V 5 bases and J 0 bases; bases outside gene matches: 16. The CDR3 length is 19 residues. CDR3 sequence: CASSQDRSLFYTAKNIQYF. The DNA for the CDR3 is TGTGCCAGTAGTCAGGACAGGAGCTTATTCTATACAGCCAAAAACATTCAGTACTTC.

Here the CDR3 reads CASSQRARVETQYF. In DNA, the CDR3 is TGTGCCAGCAGCCAGAGGGCTCGGGTGGAGACCCAGTACTTC. The J gene is TRBJ2-5, the V gene TRBV3-1 (or the pseudogene TRBV3-2), with D possibly being TRBD2 (5 bases). Germline assignment: CDR1 LGHDT and CDR2 YNNKEL (reference sequence). V was trimmed by 3 bases and J by 5 bases, leaving 13 bases between them. This CDR3 contains 14 residues.

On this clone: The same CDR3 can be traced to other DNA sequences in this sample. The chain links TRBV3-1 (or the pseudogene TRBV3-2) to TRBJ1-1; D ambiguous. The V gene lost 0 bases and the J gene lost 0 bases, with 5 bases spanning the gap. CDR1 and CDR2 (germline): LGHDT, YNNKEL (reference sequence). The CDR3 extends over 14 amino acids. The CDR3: CASSQDPVNTEAFF. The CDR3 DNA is TGTGCCAGCAGCCAAGATCCCGTGAACACTGAAGCTTTCTTT.

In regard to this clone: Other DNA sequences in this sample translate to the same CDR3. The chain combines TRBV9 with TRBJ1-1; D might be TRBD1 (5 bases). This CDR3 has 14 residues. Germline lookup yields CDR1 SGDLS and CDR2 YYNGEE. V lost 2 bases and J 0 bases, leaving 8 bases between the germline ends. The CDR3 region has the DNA TGTGCCAGCAGCGTGGGACTTTTGAACACTGAAGCTTTCTTT. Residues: CASSVGLLNTEAFF. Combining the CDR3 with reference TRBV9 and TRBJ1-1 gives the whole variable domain DSGVTQTPKHLITATGQRVTLRCSPRSGDLSVYWYQQSLDQGLQFLIQYYNGEERAKGNILERFSAQQFPDLHSELNLSSLELGDSALYFCASSVGLLNTEAFFGQGTRLTVV.

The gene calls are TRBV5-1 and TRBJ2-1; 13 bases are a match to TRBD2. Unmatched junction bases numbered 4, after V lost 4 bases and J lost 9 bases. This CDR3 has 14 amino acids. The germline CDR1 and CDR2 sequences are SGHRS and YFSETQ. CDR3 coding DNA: TGCGCCAGCAGCCCCAGGACTAGCGGGAGTGAGCAGTTCTTC. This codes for CASSPRTSGSEQFF. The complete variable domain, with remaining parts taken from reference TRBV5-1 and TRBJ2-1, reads KAGVTQTPRYLIKTRGQQVTLSCSPISGHRSVSWYQQTPGQGLQFLFEYFSETQRNKGNFPGRFSGRQFSNSRSEMNVSTLELGDSALYLCASSPRTSGSEQFFGPGTRLTVL.

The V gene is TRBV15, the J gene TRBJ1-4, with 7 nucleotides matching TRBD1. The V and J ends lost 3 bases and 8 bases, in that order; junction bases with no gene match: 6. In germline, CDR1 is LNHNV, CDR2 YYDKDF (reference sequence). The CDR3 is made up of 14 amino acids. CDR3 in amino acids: CATSSRDRAEKLFF. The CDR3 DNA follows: TGTGCCACCAGCAGCCGGGACAGAGCCGAAAAACTGTTTTTT.

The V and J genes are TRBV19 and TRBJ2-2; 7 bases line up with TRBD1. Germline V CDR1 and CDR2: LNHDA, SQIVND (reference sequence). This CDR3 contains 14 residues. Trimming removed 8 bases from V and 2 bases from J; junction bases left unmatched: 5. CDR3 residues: CASCDRENTGELFF. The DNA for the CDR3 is TGTGCCAGTTGTGACAGGGAAAACACCGGGGAGCTGTTTTTT.